This TCR beta chain is from a study of cytomegalovirus exposure and HLA in healthy donors. Findings and caveats of the study: First-cohort TCR clusters tended to co-occur in the roughly 130 validation repertoires, a later analysis found.

Germline V gives CDR1 SNHLY, CDR2 FYNNEI. The CDR3 runs to 11 residues. Trimming shortened V by 3 bases and J by 7 bases, and 6 bases separated the two germline ends. On this clone itself: As yet, its antigen is unknown.

Libraries were prepared by immunoSEQ multiplex PCR; TCRdb keeps only in-frame clonotypes and omits some of them. The sample carries around 190,000 clones, around 80% recorded once. The V call is TRBV2, the J call TRBJ1-1; no firm D call. This TCR was sampled from a woman in her 30s in good health and CMV-seronegative. The sequenced material came from PBMCs. The CDR3 region has the DNA TGTGCCAGCAGTGAGTCCGTTGAAGCTTTCTTT. This gives the protein CASSESVEAFF.